These 15 T cell receptor beta chains were all obtained from the same sample, sequenced in a study of cytomegalovirus exposure and HLA in healthy donors. Here immunoSEQ multiplex PCR was the method, and the copy in TCRdb shows in-frame clones only, minus some. Of 90,000 to 150,000 clones in the sample, around 88% were seen once. Specimen: PBMCs. These receptors were obtained from a man younger than 30 in good health and CMV-seronegative.

V gene TRBV5-4 combines with J gene TRBJ2-1, with TRBD2 matching over 8 bases. V lost 4 bases, J lost 6 bases, and 12 bases stayed unmatched. This CDR3 region has 16 residues. The germline gives CDR1 SGHNT, CDR2 YYREEE (reference sequence). CDR3 sequence: CASSPQGHSGSNEQFF. Here the CDR3 DNA reads TGTGCCAGCAGCCCGCAAGGGCACAGCGGGAGCAATGAGCAGTTCTTC.

This rearrangement joins TRBV6-6 to TRBJ2-2; 7 nucleotides agree with TRBD1. V was pared by 6 bases and J by 4 bases, with 11 bases of the junction left unmatched. Germline-derived CDR1 and CDR2 are MNHNY and SVGAGI (reference sequence). The CDR3 has 16 amino acids. The CDR3 DNA follows: TGTGCCAGCAGAAAATCCGGGACAGAAGTCACCGGGGAGCTGTTTTTT. Translating it yields CASRKSGTEVTGELFF.

This clone is a singleton in its sample. CDR3 sequence reads: CASSPAARSSSPLHF. CDR3 DNA sequence: TGTGCCAGCAGCCCGGCCGCCAGGTCCAGTTCACCCCTCCACTTT. The chain combines TRBV7-2 with TRBJ1-6; no clear D. V lost 5 bases and J 9 bases, leaving 17 bases between the germline ends. Germline V gives CDR1 SGHTA, CDR2 FQGNSA. CDR3 size: 15 residues.

This clone was recorded once. The gene calls are TRBV10-2 and TRBJ1-4; tentatively, D is TRBD1 (5 bases). The CDR3 has 14 residues. Germline V CDR1 and CDR2: WSHSY, SAAADI. The V end was cut by 6 bases, the J end by 7 bases, with 15 bases between. The CDR3: CASSSGARGEKLFF. Here the CDR3 DNA reads TGCGCCAGCAGCTCCGGGGCGCGGGGTGAAAAACTGTTTTTT.

This clone was found once. The chain joins TRBV11-3 to TRBJ2-2; possible D gene TRBD2, 5 bases. Germline assignment: CDR1 SGHNT and CDR2 YENEEA. There are 15 residues in the CDR3. Between the trimmed V and J ends, which lost 5 bases and 5 bases, there was a span of 15 bases. Here the CDR3 DNA reads TGTGCCAGCAGCGATGACGGGGTATGGACCGGGGAGCTGTTTTTT. This encodes CASSDDGVWTGELFF.

This clone came up once. The J gene is TRBJ2-2, the V gene TRBV28; 12 bases match TRBD1. Germline assignment: CDR1 MDHEN and CDR2 SYDVKM. There are 14 residues in the CDR3. After removal of 6 bases from V and 7 bases from J, the junction contained 3 bases not matched to a gene. CDR3 in DNA: TGTGCCAGCAGGGGACAGGGGGCTGGCGGGGAGCTGTTTTTT. This translates into CASRGQGAGGELFF.

This CDR3 is CASSADREETQYF. The DNA of the CDR3 is TGCGCCAGCAGCGCTGACAGGGAAGAGACCCAGTACTTC. V gene TRBV10-2 combines with J gene TRBJ2-5, with 7 bases matching TRBD1. V dropped 6 bases and J dropped 3; count of bases not matched to a gene: 4. CDR3 length: 13 amino acids. Germline assignment: CDR1 WSHSY and CDR2 SAAADI.

The V and J genes are TRBV5-6 and TRBJ1-2; a weak D match, TRBD1 (6 bases). From germline, CDR1 is SGHDT and CDR2 YYEEEE. The CDR3 runs 13 residues. Trimming took off 3 bases at V and 3 bases at J, with 9 bases between the two ends. The CDR3 DNA reads TGTGCCAGCAGCTGGGGGGGCGACTATGGCTACACCTTC. It yields the protein CASSWGGDYGYTF.

V gene TRBV9 combines with J gene TRBJ1-2, with TRBD1 matching over 9 bases. Germline values: CDR1 SGDLS, CDR2 YYNGEE. The V and J ends lost 3 bases and 8 bases, in that order; junction bases with no gene match: 5. The CDR3 has 13 amino acids. CDR3 nucleotides: TGTGCCAGCAGCGCCCGGACAGGGGACGGCTACACCTTC. Its translation is CASSARTGDGYTF.

J is TRBJ2-7 and V is TRBV11-3; 11 bases line up with TRBD2. This CDR3 has 13 amino acids. The V segment lost 7 bases and the J segment 6 bases; nucleotides outside the gene matches: 5. Germline V gives CDR1 SGHNT, CDR2 YENEEA. CDR3 DNA: TGTGCCAGCACCTCTAGCGGGAGGTCCGAGCAGTACTTC. As protein: CASTSSGRSEQYF.

The J gene is TRBJ2-7, the V gene TRBV27, with TRBD2 as a possible D gene (5 bases). The V and J ends lost 7 bases and 5 bases respectively, with 12 bases between them. This CDR3 spans 12 amino acids. Germline V lookup: CDR1 MNHEY, CDR2 SMNVEV (reference sequence). CDR3 loop: CASTSEADEQYF. The CDR3 DNA follows: TGTGCCAGCACCTCGGAGGCGGACGAGCAGTACTTC.

The gene calls are TRBV7-2 and TRBJ2-1; D is unresolved. V shed 1 base and J shed 12 bases, with 13 bases lying between them. The CDR3 has 13 amino acids. Germline V gene sequence: CDR1 SGHTA, CDR2 FQGNSA. CDR3 in amino acids: CASSLVLEPGQFF. The CDR3 DNA is TGTGCCAGCAGCTTAGTGTTGGAGCCGGGGCAGTTCTTC. The full variable domain, its missing parts supplied by reference TRBV7-2 and TRBJ2-1, is GAGVSQSPSNKVTEKGKDVELRCDPISGHTALYWYRQSLGQGLEFLIYFQGNSAPDKSGLPSDRFSAERTGGSVSTLTIQRTQQEDSAVYLCASSLVLEPGQFFGPGTRLTVL.

V gene TRBV15 combines with J gene TRBJ2-1; 7 nucleotides align to TRBD2. The CDR3 loop spans 18 amino acids. After removal of 0 bases from V and 0 bases from J, the junction contained 8 bases not matched to a gene. Germline CDR1 is LNHNV and CDR2 is YYDKDF (reference sequence). CDR3 protein: CATSREMLAASSYNEQFF. The CDR3, as DNA: TGTGCCACCAGCAGAGAGATGCTAGCGGCATCCTCCTACAATGAGCAGTTCTTC.

CDR3 in DNA: TGTGCCAGCAGCTTAGATGGTGGCGGGAGACTGTCCGAGCAGTACTTC. Translation: CASSLDGGGRLSEQYF. This chain joins TRBV11-3 and TRBJ2-7; 7 positions agree with TRBD2. The ends lost 0 bases at V and 6 bases at J; junction bases unmatched: 11. Per germline, CDR1 SGHNT and CDR2 YENEEA. The CDR3 runs to 16 residues.

The V call is TRBV7-2, the J call TRBJ2-7; TRBD2 aligns across 12 bases. J gave up 4 bases and V 5 bases, and 6 bases lay outside the gene matches. This CDR3 spans 15 amino acids. Germline V gene sequence: CDR1 SGHTA, CDR2 FQGNSA. CDR3 sequence: CASSPASGGGYEQYF. CDR3 coding DNA: TGTGCCAGCAGCCCCGCTAGCGGGGGGGGATACGAGCAGTACTTC.